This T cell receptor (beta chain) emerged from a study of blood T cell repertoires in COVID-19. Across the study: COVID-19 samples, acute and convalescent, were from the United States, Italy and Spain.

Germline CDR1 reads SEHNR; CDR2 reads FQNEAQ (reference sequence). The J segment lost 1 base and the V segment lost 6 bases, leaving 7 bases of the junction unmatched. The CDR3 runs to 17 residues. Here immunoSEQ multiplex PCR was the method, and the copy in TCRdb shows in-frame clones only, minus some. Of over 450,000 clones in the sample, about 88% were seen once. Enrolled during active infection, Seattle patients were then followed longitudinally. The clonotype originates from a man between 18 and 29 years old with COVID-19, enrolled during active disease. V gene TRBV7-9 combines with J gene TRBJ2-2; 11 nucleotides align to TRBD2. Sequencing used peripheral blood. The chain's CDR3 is CASRRTSGSKNTGELFF. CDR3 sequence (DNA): TGTGCCAGCAGACGGACTAGCGGGTCGAAGAACACCGGGGAGCTGTTTTTT.